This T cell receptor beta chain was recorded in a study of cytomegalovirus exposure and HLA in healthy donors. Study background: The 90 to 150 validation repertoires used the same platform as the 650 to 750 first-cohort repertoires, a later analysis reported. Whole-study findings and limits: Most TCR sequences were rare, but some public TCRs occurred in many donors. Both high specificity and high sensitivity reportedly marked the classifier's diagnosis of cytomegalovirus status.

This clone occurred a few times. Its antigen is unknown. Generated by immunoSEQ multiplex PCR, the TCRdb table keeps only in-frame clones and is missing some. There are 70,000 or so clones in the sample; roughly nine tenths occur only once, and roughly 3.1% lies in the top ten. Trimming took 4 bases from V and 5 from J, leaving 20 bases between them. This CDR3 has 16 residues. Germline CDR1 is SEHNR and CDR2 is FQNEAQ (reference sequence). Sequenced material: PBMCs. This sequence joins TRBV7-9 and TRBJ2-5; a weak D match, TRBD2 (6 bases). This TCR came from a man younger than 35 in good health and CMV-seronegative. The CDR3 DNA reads TGTGCCAGCAGCTCAGAGGTTGGCTCACGGGAGGAGACCCAGTACTTC. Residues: CASSSEVGSREETQYF.